This TCR beta chain was identified during a study of regulatory T cells in long-lasting Graves disease. Documented time point: newly diagnosed GD, antithyroid drugs for less than 3 months. TCR sequences were obtained from RNA taken from PBMCs. In building TCR beta libraries, iRepertoire HTBI primers were used together with Arm-PCR of CDR3 regions. MiXCR, run by TCRdb on the multiplex PCR reads, gives a single entry per CDR3 protein. Of 530,000 or so distinct CDR3 sequences detected, 13% appear once; the ten largest clones hold 10%. Notes on this clonotype: Antigen: not known. A far bigger clonotype differs at one base, so this is likely a read error.

CDR1 and CDR2 from the germline V gene are SGHTA and FQGNSA. The CDR3 loop spans 12 amino acids. Broader study findings: Preferential use of TRBV28, TRBJ1-2 and TRBJ2-5 was seen in persistent disease.

The same data also went into a second study, on T cells in Graves' hyperthyroidism and ophthalmopathy. From that study: Hyperthyroidism had been newly diagnosed in patients aged 18 to 65, and its duration was under 2 months. First-round RT-PCR targeting the TCR CDR3 was performed with the HTBI primer set.

Sequenced material: peripheral blood mononuclear cells (PBMCs), taken at new diagnosis, from a patient treated with antithyroid drugs. The V and J genes are TRBV7-2 and TRBJ2-3; TRBD2 might be the D (6 bases). This sequence originates from a man under 40 with Graves disease. CDR3 in amino acids: CASSKEGDTRYF. The CDR3 DNA follows: TGTGCCAGCAGCAAGGAGGGAGATACGCGGTATTTT.